Each of the 32 T cell receptor beta chains below was sequenced from the same sample in a study of cytomegalovirus exposure and HLA in healthy donors. The PCR used 60 Vbeta and 13 Jbeta primers. TCRdb's table, derived via immunoSEQ multiplex PCR, lists solely in-frame clones and lacks some. Found here are about 130,000 clones, around 72% of them singletons; the top ten hold more than 3.5%. The sequenced sample consisted of PBMCs. The source is a man aged 18 to 29 in good health and CMV-seropositive.

In its sample, this clone was seen once. The gene calls are TRBV5-5 and TRBJ1-4; tentative D call: TRBD1 (5 bases). Germline CDR1 is SGHKS and CDR2 is YYEKEE (reference sequence). Trimming stripped 4 bases from V and 7 bases from J, with 11 bases between. The CDR3 is made up of 13 amino acids. The DNA for the CDR3 is TGTGCCAGCAGCAGGACATCTACTGAAAAACTGTTTTTT. Translating it yields CASSRTSTEKLFF.

The CDR3 is CASSLSPGTGYNEQYF. The CDR3 DNA reads as TGTGCCAGCAGTTTGTCACCCGGGACAGGGTATAATGAGCAGTACTTC. The chain combines TRBV27 with TRBJ2-7, with 9 bases that match TRBD1. The germline V gene encodes CDR1 MNHEY and CDR2 SMNVEV (reference sequence). There are 16 residues in the CDR3. The trim removed 3 bases at V and 7 bases at J, leaving 13 bases unmatched.

The CDR3 region has the DNA TGTGCCAGCGGTCTGAGCTACTACGAGCAGTTCTTC. Translating gives CASGLSYYEQFF. The chain couples TRBV19 to TRBJ2-1; D call uncertain. This CDR3 is 12 amino acids long. V was shortened by 9 bases and J by 10 bases, with 16 bases between the two germline ends. Germline V gene data show CDR1 as LNHDA and CDR2 as SQIVND (reference sequence).

The chain uses TRBV4-1 and TRBJ1-2; 12 bases align to TRBD1. The length of the CDR3 is 16 residues. The V gene's germline CDR1 is MGHRA and CDR2 YSYEKL. V lost 2 bases and J lost 7; bases outside the gene matches: 8. The CDR3 spells CASSQYRGQGAGGYTF. The CDR3 nucleotides read TGCGCCAGCAGCCAATATAGGGGACAGGGGGCCGGTGGCTACACCTTC.

This clone was counted a few times. Mismatch with germline at one junction end may stem from a read error. The chain recombines TRBV7-9 with TRBJ2-3; D remains unclear. Germline CDR1 SEHNR, CDR2 FQNEAQ (reference sequence). This CDR3 region has 12 residues. The DNA of the CDR3 is TGTTCCAGCAGCCCCAACACAGATACGCAGTATTTT. This gives the protein CSSSPNTDTQYF.

Details on this clone: One end of the junction is discordant with germline, which a read error may explain. The chain combines TRBV7-2 with TRBJ2-5; 9 nucleotides match TRBD2. Germline loops: CDR1 SGHTA, CDR2 FQGNSA. The length of the CDR3 is 16 residues. The chain's CDR3 is CASSLDGGGAQGTQYF. The CDR3 DNA follows: TGTGCCAGCAGCTTAGACGGCGGGGGGGCCCAAGGGACCCAGTACTTC.

Only a few counts were recorded for this clone. The V gene is TRBV27, the J gene TRBJ2-5; 8 bases are a match to TRBD2. The J call could be wrong; TRBJ2-7 is a better fit for the DNA end. CDR3 size: 13 residues. In germline, CDR1 is MNHEY, CDR2 SMNVEV (reference sequence). The CDR3, as DNA: TGTGCCACGGGGGGGCCTAGCTCCTACGAGCAGTACTTC. This gives the protein CATGGPSSYEQYF.

This clone was recorded a few times. The V call is TRBV6-5, the J call TRBJ1-6; D not resolved. V was shortened by 6 bases and J by 8 bases, with 14 bases between the two germline ends. The V gene's germline CDR1 is MNHEY and CDR2 SVGAGI. This CDR3 spans 14 amino acids. The CDR3 sequence is CASSLAGLDSPLHF. As DNA, the CDR3 is TGTGCCAGCAGCCTCGCGGGGTTGGATTCACCCCTCCACTTT.

The genes are TRBV6-5 and TRBJ2-7, with 7 bases that match TRBD1. The J segment lost 5 bases and the V segment lost 2 bases, leaving 3 bases of the junction unmatched. CDR3 size: 13 residues. CDR1 is MNHEY, CDR2 SVGAGI, per germline. The CDR3 loop is CASSYRGRDEQYF. The CDR3 bases are TGTGCCAGCAGTTACAGGGGGCGGGACGAGCAGTACTTC.

The CDR3 DNA sequence: TGCAGCGTTGACCTCAACTATGGCTACACCTTC. Protein sequence: CSVDLNYGYTF. The rearrangement links TRBV29-1 to TRBJ1-2; D is unclear. The CDR3 spans 11 residues. Germline CDR1 reads SQVTM; CDR2 reads ANQGSEA. V lost 3 bases and J lost 2, with 4 bases in between.

The V call is TRBV11-2, the J call TRBJ2-6, with 7 bases aligning to TRBD2. In germline, CDR1 is SGHAT, CDR2 FQNNGV. V lost 5 bases, J lost 4 bases, and 5 bases stayed unmatched. The CDR3 contains 15 residues. The CDR3 spells CASSLGRAGANVLTF. Written as DNA, the CDR3 is TGTGCCAGCAGCCTAGGGAGGGCCGGGGCCAACGTCCTGACTTTC.

This clone has more than one count but fewer than ten. V gene TRBV6-5 combines with J gene TRBJ1-1; 7 nucleotides align to TRBD1. The CDR3 totals 15 residues. V lost 1 base, J lost 3 bases, and 5 bases stayed unmatched. Germline-derived CDR1 and CDR2 are MNHEY and SVGAGI. The CDR3 protein is CASSYWAGGDTEAFF. The DNA for the CDR3 is TGTGCCAGCAGTTACTGGGCAGGGGGTGACACTGAAGCTTTCTTT.

This clone showed up just a few times. J is TRBJ1-2 and V is TRBV7-9; TRBD1 might be the D (5 bases). Trimming pared 2 bases from V and 4 bases from J, leaving 14 bases between. CDR3 length equals 15 residues. The germline CDR1 and CDR2 sequences are SEHNR and FQNEAQ (reference sequence). The CDR3 loop is CASSLKAGPGYGYTF. DNA for the CDR3: TGTGCCAGCAGCTTAAAGGCAGGGCCTGGCTATGGCTACACCTTC.

This chain connects TRBV2 to TRBJ2-7; no definite D call. This CDR3 has 13 residues. From germline, CDR1 is SNHLY and CDR2 FYNNEI. The V and J ends lost 5 bases and 3 bases respectively, with 11 bases between them. The CDR3 is CASSFESLYEQYF. The DNA of the CDR3 is TGTGCCAGCAGTTTCGAGTCTCTCTACGAGCAGTACTTC.

V usage is TRBV5-1 and J usage is TRBJ1-3; 10 bases line up with TRBD1. Germline CDR1 and CDR2: SGHRS and YFSETQ. CDR3 size: 14 residues. J lost 7 bases, V lost 3 bases, and 4 bases had no gene match. As DNA, the CDR3 is TGCGCCAGCAGCTCCGGGACAGGGGCCAACACCATATATTTT. Translated, it gives CASSSGTGANTIYF.

This clone was picked up one time. This chain joins TRBV19 and TRBJ1-5; D unresolved. Per the germline V gene, CDR1 is LNHDA and CDR2 is SQIVND (reference sequence). V was shortened by 5 bases and J by 0 bases, with 8 bases between the two germline ends. The CDR3 runs to 14 residues. The CDR3 protein is CASSSSYSNQPQHF. In DNA, the CDR3 is TGTGCCAGTAGTTCATCCTATAGCAATCAGCCCCAGCATTTT.

V and J are TRBV28 and TRBJ2-7; 8 bases are a match to TRBD1. Trimming removed 6 bases from V and 6 bases from J; junction bases left unmatched: 10. This CDR3 has 14 amino acids. Germline assignment: CDR1 MDHEN and CDR2 SYDVKM. This chain's CDR3 is CASRLQGGEGEQYF. The CDR3 DNA reads as TGTGCCAGCAGGCTACAGGGGGGCGAGGGCGAGCAGTACTTC.

This chain uses TRBV7-2 with TRBJ2-1; D is ambiguous. Between the trimmed V and J ends, which lost 0 bases and 2 bases, there was a span of 5 bases. Germline V lookup: CDR1 SGHTA, CDR2 FQGNSA. The CDR3 loop spans 14 amino acids. The CDR3 loop is CASSLAGAYNEQFF. The CDR3 nucleotides read TGTGCCAGCAGCTTAGCCGGAGCCTACAATGAGCAGTTCTTC.

The V gene is TRBV5-1, the J gene TRBJ2-1; TRBD1 might be the D (5 bases). This CDR3 contains 14 residues. Germline V gene lookup returns CDR1 SGHRS and CDR2 YFSETQ. V was clipped by 1 base and J by 7 bases, with 12 bases between them. The CDR3 bases are TGCGCCAGCAGCTTGACAGTGACAGTGAATGAGCAGTTCTTC. It translates to CASSLTVTVNEQFF.

This clone was observed a single time. As DNA, the CDR3 is TGTGCCAGCAGCTTAGGTAGCACTGAAGCTTTCTTT. Its protein is CASSLGSTEAFF. This sequence joins TRBV7-2 and TRBJ1-1; D is uncertain. This CDR3 region has 12 residues. CDR1 and CDR2 from the germline V gene are SGHTA and FQGNSA. Between the trimmed V and J ends, which lost 1 base and 4 bases, there was a span of 4 bases.

In this sample, this clone turned up a few times. The chain combines TRBV29-1 with TRBJ2-1, with a possible D match to TRBD2 (6 bases). Trimming stripped 1 base from V and 12 bases from J, with 19 bases between. This CDR3 is 14 amino acids long. Germline V gene data show CDR1 as SQVTM and CDR2 as ANQGSEA. The CDR3 DNA is TGCAGCGTTGAAGGGAGGGGTGAGAGTGTCGGGCAGTTCTTC. This translates into CSVEGRGESVGQFF.

This chain links TRBV20-1 with TRBJ2-7; D is ambiguous. The CDR3 has 11 residues. V was shortened by 3 bases and J by 2 bases, with 5 bases between the two germline ends. CDR1 and CDR2 (germline): DFQATT, SNEGSKA (reference sequence). CDR3 coding DNA: TGCAGTGCTAGGGCTGCCTACGAGCAGTACTTC. It specifies CSARAAYEQYF.

V gene TRBV25-1 combines with J gene TRBJ2-5; 7 nucleotides align to TRBD2. The junction had 10 bases not matched to a gene; V was cut back by 1 base and J by 5 bases. Germline-derived CDR1 and CDR2 are MGHDK and SYGVNS. The CDR3 runs to 16 residues. The CDR3 DNA follows: TGTGCCAGCAGTGAATTTCGGGGGGTTTACTCTGAGACCCAGTACTTC. This encodes CASSEFRGVYSETQYF.

The chain uses TRBV7-2 and TRBJ1-2; D remains unclear. CDR1 and CDR2 from the germline V gene are SGHTA and FQGNSA. CDR3 length: 14 residues. Trimming pared 2 bases from V and 4 bases from J, leaving 11 bases between. The CDR3 DNA reads TGTGCCAGCAGCTTAAATTCTGGCAGCTATGGCTACACCTTC. Its translation: CASSLNSGSYGYTF.

J is TRBJ2-4 and V is TRBV5-4, with 14 positions matching TRBD2. Per germline, CDR1 SGHNT and CDR2 YYREEE (reference sequence). With 9 bases clipped from V and 0 bases from J, the junction kept 8 bases outside the gene matches. The CDR3 is 17 residues long. CDR3 protein: CATRLAGGPRAKNIQYF. The CDR3 DNA follows: TGTGCCACCAGACTAGCGGGGGGGCCAAGAGCCAAAAACATTCAGTACTTC.

The V and J genes are TRBV27 and TRBJ2-3; possibly TRBD1 for D (6 bases). Germline CDR1 reads MNHEY; CDR2 reads SMNVEV (reference sequence). CDR3 length: 14 amino acids. V was cut by 4 bases and J by 6 bases, with 14 bases left in between. CDR3 protein: CASSWTDPEDTQYF. For the CDR3, the DNA is TGTGCCAGCAGTTGGACAGATCCAGAGGATACGCAGTATTTT.

The J gene is TRBJ2-5, the V gene TRBV9, with unresolved D. V was cut by 4 bases and J by 5 bases, with 24 bases left in between. The CDR3 has 17 amino acids. Per germline, CDR1 SGDLS and CDR2 YYNGEE. This CDR3 is CASSSPLGQVTEETQYF. In DNA form, the CDR3 reads TGTGCCAGCAGCTCCCCTCTTGGGCAAGTCACCGAGGAGACCCAGTACTTC.

In its sample, this clone was seen a few times. The chain has TRBV28 and TRBJ1-4; D perhaps matches TRBD1 (6 bases). The CDR3 length is 14 residues. V dropped 1 base and J dropped 4 bases, with 7 bases sitting between them. Per germline, CDR1 MDHEN and CDR2 SYDVKM. The CDR3 here is CASSLLQGNEKLFF. The DNA of the CDR3 is TGTGCCAGCAGTTTATTACAGGGTAATGAAAAACTGTTTTTT.

This clone showed up just once. This chain joins TRBV11-3 and TRBJ2-3; D might be TRBD1 (6 bases). Germline-derived CDR1 and CDR2 are SGHNT and YENEEA. The V end lost 5 bases, the J end lost 3 bases, and 12 bases lay between the germline ends. The CDR3 is 14 residues long. DNA for the CDR3: TGTGCCAGCAGCCAAAGGGGGACGACAGATACGCAGTATTTT. This encodes CASSQRGTTDTQYF.

This clone was seen only a few times. V is TRBV4-1 and J is TRBJ2-6; TRBD2 agrees at 9 bases. The CDR3 is 17 residues long. Losses at the gene ends were 0 bases for V and 0 bases for J; bases not matched to a gene: 0. Germline-derived CDR1 and CDR2 are MGHRA and YSYEKL. In nucleotides, the CDR3 is TGCGCCAGCAGCCAAGAAGCGGGAGGCTCTGGGGCCAACGTCCTGACTTTC. This sequence encodes CASSQEAGGSGANVLTF.

The chain employs TRBV7-9 and TRBJ2-1, with TRBD2 matching over 11 bases. Germline trimming cut 6 bases from V and 3 bases from J; bases unmatched to any gene: 4. The germline V gene encodes CDR1 SEHNR and CDR2 FQNEAQ (reference sequence). CDR3 length: 15 residues. In nucleotides, the CDR3 is TGTGCCAGCAGTACGGGGACTAGCGGCTACAATGAGCAGTTCTTC. Translation gives CASSTGTSGYNEQFF.

Only a few counts were recorded for this clone. The chain carries TRBV7-6 and TRBJ2-3; 10 nucleotides agree with TRBD2. The length of the CDR3 is 18 residues. The ends lost 6 bases at V and 0 bases at J; junction bases unmatched: 12. The germline gives CDR1 SGHVS, CDR2 FNYEAQ. CDR3 residues: CASSPSGGAQKSTDTQYF. The CDR3 DNA is TGTGCCAGCAGTCCAAGCGGGGGGGCACAAAAGAGCACAGATACGCAGTATTTT.